This record looks at one T cell receptor beta chain sequence and its context. This clone was detected a few times. Its antigen is still unknown. No per-base quality is available; no much larger clone lies one base away. Each donor gave one peripheral blood draw, approximately 100 mL on average, collected into heparinised tubes. Using a panel that included CD45RO, CCR7, CD25, CD127, CD95 and CD27, naive, central memory, regulatory and stem cell-like memory CD4+ T cells were sorted on a BD FACSAria II. Purity was above 95% for every sorted population. PBMCs were separated immediately by Lymphoprep density gradient centrifugation and were stained directly, without being cultured. Samples were stained and sorted in pairs, with one healthy donor and one patient per experiment, so that batch effects were minimized. All of the isolated RNA was reverse transcribed with the High Capacity cDNA Reverse Transcription Kit, so expressed TCRB transcripts were sequenced. Naive, central memory and regulatory T cell samples underwent deep immunoSEQ sequencing, averaging roughly 3.5 million total reads per sample. Sorted cells were lysed in RLT buffer, and RNA was extracted using DNase-treated RNeasy Micro or Mini kits according to cell number. To prevent cross-contamination, every cell subset was processed on its own, while patient and healthy donor samples were processed together. The immunoSEQ multiplex PCR was used to amplify TCRB sequences from cDNA, generating 87-bp fragments that spanned the CDR3 region. Sequencing of the amplicons was performed on the Illumina HiSeq platform. Per the original workflow: PCR bias was corrected computationally using synthetic template baselines, and reads within Hamming distance 2 were collapsed, with unmergeable singletons discarded. Reads were aligned to IMGT to assign V, D and J genes, CDR3 length, and insertions or deletions at six rearrangement sites. Within each subset, clonotype counts were normalized to the number of sorted cells before true diversity and Gini coefficients were calculated with the tcR R package. The overlap coefficient, calculated on TCRB nucleotide sequences, was used to measure repertoire sharing. Out-of-frame TCRB sequences from naive cells were analyzed as a proxy for the pre-selection repertoire. As stored in TCRdb, this immuneACCESS dataset retains in-frame rearrangements with V and J assigned. A fraction of the clones does not appear; measured against another copy, unresolved V genes explain less than half of the discrepancy, and the remainder lacks a known reason. Clone size and V and J calls were adopted from that table, with D and trimming inferred from the DNA. In all, the sample holds more than 300,000 clones, and 10% to 15% of those were seen once. The top ten clones comprise about 0.018% of the sample.

From the cysteine up to the phenylalanine, the CDR3 has a length of 12 residues. Only the CDR3 part of the read is kept: 36 bases, read in frame from the first base. The germline V gene (reference sequence) provides CDR1 GTSNPN and CDR2 SVGIG. V sheds 3 bases and J sheds 1 base, leaving 6 bases between their ends. These data originate in a study of beta chain features in type 1 diabetes listed by TCRdb under 2018. In the study overall: Mean age, gender distribution, total cell number and subset yield were not different between patients and healthy donors. The study compared the TCRB repertoires of sorted circulating CD4+ T cell subsets in recently diagnosed type 1 diabetes patients with those in matched healthy donors. Regulatory and stem cell-like memory subsets were isolated from only 8 patients and roughly 8 healthy donors, whereas naive and central memory subsets came from all 28 donors. A total of roughly 98,000,000 sorted cells were examined across all samples, and a strong correlation was observed between cell number per subset and RNA yield.

On the study overall, not on this receptor specifically: Patients with type 1 diabetes made fewer insertions and deleted more nucleotides at VDJ recombination sites, implying thymic rearrangement abnormalities. Naive, central memory and regulatory TCRB repertoires appeared to be more similar among patients than among healthy donors. Because the HLA sub-analyses included only small numbers of individuals, any influence of HLA type on TCRB rearrangement was left unresolved. Shorter templates might have been favored by PCR, but patient and control samples were amplified and corrected together, so both groups would have been affected equally by any skew. Type 1 diabetes patients showed a moderate but significant shortening of TCRB CDR3 length in all four CD4+ subsets. Because cDNA was sequenced instead of genomic DNA, activated cells with high expression could be over-represented, although the groups did not differ in activation or CD3 levels.

The sample consisted of naive CD4+ T cells from blood. The cell subset or site tag for this specimen amounts to: true naive CD4+ T cells. The rearrangement combines TRBV30 with TRBJ1-1; no D gene can be assigned with confidence. This receptor was taken from a man aged 18-30 years in good health. The bases read TGTGCCTGGAGCCAATGGAACACTGAAGCTTTCTTT. This codes for CAWSQWNTEAFF.